This TCR beta chain was sequenced during a study of blood T cell repertoires in COVID-19. As for the study in general: Both acute and convalescent COVID-19 samples were obtained from the United States, Italy and Spain. In each case, the material was cDNA or gDNA derived from T cells, B-cell-depleted T cells, or PBMCs.

In the study's own analysis: Reference gene primer amplification gave estimated nucleated cell counts. The protocol was immunoSEQ multiplex PCR, while the TCRdb copy is restricted to in-frame clones and leaves out a portion. Clone size and V and J calls were adopted from that table, with D and trimming inferred from the DNA. The table lists about 180,000 clones, 88% of them singletons. The length of the CDR3 is 13 residues. V lost 2 bases and J 5 bases, leaving 9 bases between the germline ends. The chain couples TRBV12-3 or TRBV12-4 to TRBJ2-5, with a tentative D call TRBD2 (5 bases). The receptor's source is a woman aged 25 to 39 with acute or convalescent COVID-19. Sequencing was performed on peripheral blood. In DNA form, the CDR3 reads TGTGCCAGCAGTTTATTGGGCGGGGAGACCCAGTACTTC. It encodes CASSLLGGETQYF.